Included here is one TCR beta chain sequence, with context. CDR1 is SQVTM and CDR2 is ANQGSEA in the germline V gene. This CDR3 spans 12 amino acids. Trimming removed 6 bases from V and 5 bases from J; junction bases left unmatched: 5. These data come from a study of blood T cell repertoires in COVID-19. Study background: The origin of the acute and convalescent COVID-19 samples was the United States, Italy and Spain. Sample material is recorded as cDNA or gDNA derived from T cells, B-cell-depleted T cells, or PBMCs.

This study enrolled people aged about 18 to 90 from about two dozen US geographic areas. Per the original methods: Using reference gene primer amplification, nucleated cell counts were estimated. The repertoire was sequenced with immunoSEQ multiplex PCR; TCRdb's copy has only in-frame clones and lacks some. V, J and clone size derive from that table, while D and trimming were established from the DNA sequence. Among around 450,000 clones listed, 70% to 90% were seen once. The specimen was PBMCs or T cells enriched from blood (not recorded which). The chain carries TRBV29-1 and TRBJ1-2; the match to TRBD1 covers 8 bases. This clonotype originated in a woman younger than 30 with acute COVID-19. Here the CDR3 DNA reads TGCAGCGTAGGACAGGGAAGGTATGGCTACACCTTC. Translating it yields CSVGQGRYGYTF. Full variable domain (remainder filled in from reference TRBV29-1 and TRBJ1-2): SAVISQKPSRDICQRGTSLTIQCQVDSQVTMMFWYRQQPGQSLTLIATANQGSEATYESGFVIDKFPISRPNLTFSTLTVSNMSPEDSSIYLCSVGQGRYGYTFGSGTRLTVV.